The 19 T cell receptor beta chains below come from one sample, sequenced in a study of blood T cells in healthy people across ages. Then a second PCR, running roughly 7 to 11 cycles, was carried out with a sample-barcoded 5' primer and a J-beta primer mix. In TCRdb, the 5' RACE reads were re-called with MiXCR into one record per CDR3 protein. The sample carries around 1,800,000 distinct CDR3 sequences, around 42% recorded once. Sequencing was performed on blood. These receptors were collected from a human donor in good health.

This CDR3 is CASSFASGQLNYGYTF. In nucleotides, the CDR3 is TGTGCCAGCAGCTTCGCCTCAGGACAGCTTAACTATGGCTACACCTTC. The V and J genes are TRBV7-2 and TRBJ1-2; the D gene is possibly TRBD1 (6 bases). Trimming removed 3 bases from V and 1 base from J, with 15 bases in between. The CDR3 has 16 residues. From germline, CDR1 is SGHTA and CDR2 FQGNSA.

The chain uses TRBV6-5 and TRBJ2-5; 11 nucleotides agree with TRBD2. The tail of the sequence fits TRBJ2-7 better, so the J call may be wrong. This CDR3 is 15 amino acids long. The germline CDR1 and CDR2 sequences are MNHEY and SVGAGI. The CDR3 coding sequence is TGTGCCAGCAGTCAAGTAGCGGGGGGGCCCTACGAGCAGTACTTC. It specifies CASSQVAGGPYEQYF.

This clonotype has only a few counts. This chain's CDR3 is CSGALDTQYF. The CDR3 coding sequence is TGCAGCGGGGCTCTGGATACGCAGTATTTT. The chain carries TRBV29-1 and TRBJ2-3; no reliable D call. The CDR3 is 10 residues long. CDR1 is SQVTM, CDR2 ANQGSEA, per germline. The germline V and J ends were trimmed by 7 bases and 6 bases, with 8 bases remaining between them.

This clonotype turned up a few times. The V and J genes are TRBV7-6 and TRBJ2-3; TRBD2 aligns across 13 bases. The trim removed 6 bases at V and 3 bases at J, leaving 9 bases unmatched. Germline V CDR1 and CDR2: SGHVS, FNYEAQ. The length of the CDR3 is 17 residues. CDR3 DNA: TGTGCCAGCAGGGGACTAGCGGGAACTAACCCAACAGATACGCAGTATTTT. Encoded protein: CASRGLAGTNPTDTQYF.

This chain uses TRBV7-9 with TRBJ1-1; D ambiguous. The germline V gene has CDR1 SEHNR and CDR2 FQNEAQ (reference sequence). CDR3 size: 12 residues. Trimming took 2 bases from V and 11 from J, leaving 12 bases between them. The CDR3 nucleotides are TGTGCCAGCAGCTTATCCGCCGGGAGGGCTTTCTTT. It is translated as CASSLSAGRAFF.

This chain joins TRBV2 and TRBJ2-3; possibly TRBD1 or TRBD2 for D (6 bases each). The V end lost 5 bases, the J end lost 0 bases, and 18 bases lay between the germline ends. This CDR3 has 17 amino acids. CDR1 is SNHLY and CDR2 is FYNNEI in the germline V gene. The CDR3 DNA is TGTGCCAGCAGTCCAAGGGGAACAGGGAGGAGCACAGATACGCAGTATTTT. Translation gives CASSPRGTGRSTDTQYF. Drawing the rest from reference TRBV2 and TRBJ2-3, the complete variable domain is EPEVTQTPSHQVTQMGQEVILRCVPISNHLYFYWYRQILGQKVEFLVSFYNNEISEKSEIFDDQFSVERPDGSNFTLKIRSTKLEDSAMYFCASSPRGTGRSTDTQYFGPGTRLTVL.

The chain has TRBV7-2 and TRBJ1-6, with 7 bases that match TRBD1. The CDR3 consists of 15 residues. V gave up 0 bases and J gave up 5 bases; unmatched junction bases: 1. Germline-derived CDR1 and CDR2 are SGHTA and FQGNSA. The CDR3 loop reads CASSLAGTDNSPLHF. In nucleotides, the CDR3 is TGTGCCAGCAGCTTAGCCGGGACAGATAATTCACCCCTCCACTTT.

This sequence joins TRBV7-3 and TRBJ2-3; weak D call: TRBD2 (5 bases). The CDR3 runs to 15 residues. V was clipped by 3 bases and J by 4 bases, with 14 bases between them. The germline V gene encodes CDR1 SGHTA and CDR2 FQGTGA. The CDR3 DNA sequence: TGTGCCAGCAGCTTCACTAGGAATGCTGCAGATACGCAGTATTTT. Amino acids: CASSFTRNAADTQYF.

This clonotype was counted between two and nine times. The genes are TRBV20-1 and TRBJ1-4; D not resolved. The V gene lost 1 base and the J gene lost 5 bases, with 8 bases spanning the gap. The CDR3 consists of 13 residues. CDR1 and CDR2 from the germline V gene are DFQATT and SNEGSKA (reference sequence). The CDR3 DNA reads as TGCAGTGCTAGAGGGCAGGACAATGAAAAACTGTTTTTT. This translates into CSARGQDNEKLFF.

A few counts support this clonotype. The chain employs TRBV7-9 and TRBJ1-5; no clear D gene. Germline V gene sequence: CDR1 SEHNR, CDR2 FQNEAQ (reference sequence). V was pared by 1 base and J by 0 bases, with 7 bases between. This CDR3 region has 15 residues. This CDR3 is CASSLGEDSNQPQHF. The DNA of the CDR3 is TGTGCCAGCAGCTTAGGGGAGGATAGCAATCAGCCCCAGCATTTT.

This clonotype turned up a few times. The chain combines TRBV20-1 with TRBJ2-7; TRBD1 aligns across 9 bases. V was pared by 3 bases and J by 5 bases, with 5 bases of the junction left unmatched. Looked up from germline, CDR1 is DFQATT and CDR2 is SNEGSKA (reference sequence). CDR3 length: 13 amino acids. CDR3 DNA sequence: TGCAGTGCTAGTTGGGACAGGGCCGACGAGCAGTACTTC. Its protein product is CSASWDRADEQYF.

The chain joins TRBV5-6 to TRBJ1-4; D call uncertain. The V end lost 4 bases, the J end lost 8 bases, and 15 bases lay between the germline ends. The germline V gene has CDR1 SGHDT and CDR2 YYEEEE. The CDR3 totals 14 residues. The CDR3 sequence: CASSQQLWSEKLFF. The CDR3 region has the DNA TGTGCCAGCAGCCAACAGCTATGGTCCGAAAAACTGTTTTTT. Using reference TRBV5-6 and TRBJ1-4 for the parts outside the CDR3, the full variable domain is DAGVTQSPTHLIKTRGQQVTLRCSPKSGHDTVSWYQQALGQGPQFIFQYYEEEERQRGNFPDRFSGHQFPNYSSELNVNALLLGDSALYLCASSQQLWSEKLFFGSGTQLSVL.

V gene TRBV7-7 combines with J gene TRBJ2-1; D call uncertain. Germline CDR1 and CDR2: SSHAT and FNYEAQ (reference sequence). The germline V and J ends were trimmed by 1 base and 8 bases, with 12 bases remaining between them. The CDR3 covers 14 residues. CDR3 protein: CASSLEVGFDEQFF. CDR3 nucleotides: TGTGCCAGCAGCTTAGAGGTTGGTTTTGATGAGCAGTTCTTC.

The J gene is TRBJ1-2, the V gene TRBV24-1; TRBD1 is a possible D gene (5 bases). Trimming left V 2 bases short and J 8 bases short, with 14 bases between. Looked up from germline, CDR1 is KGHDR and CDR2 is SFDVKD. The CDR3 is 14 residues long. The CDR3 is CATSDWWGQGGYTF. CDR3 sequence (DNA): TGTGCCACCAGTGATTGGTGGGGCCAAGGGGGCTACACCTTC.

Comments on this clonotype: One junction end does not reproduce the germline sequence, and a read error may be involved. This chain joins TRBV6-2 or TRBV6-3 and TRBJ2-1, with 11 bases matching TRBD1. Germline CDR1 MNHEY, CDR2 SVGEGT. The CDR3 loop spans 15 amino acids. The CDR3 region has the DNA TGTGTCAGCAGTTGGGGGACAGGGGGTTACAATGAGCAGTTCTTC. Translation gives CVSSWGTGGYNEQFF.

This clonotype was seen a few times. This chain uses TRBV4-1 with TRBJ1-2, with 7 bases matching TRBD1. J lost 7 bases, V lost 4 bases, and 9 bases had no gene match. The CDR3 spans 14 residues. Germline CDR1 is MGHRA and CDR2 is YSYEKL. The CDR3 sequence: CASSLSGDRRGYTF. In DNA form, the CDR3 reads TGCGCCAGCAGCCTTTCCGGGGACAGACGTGGCTACACCTTC.

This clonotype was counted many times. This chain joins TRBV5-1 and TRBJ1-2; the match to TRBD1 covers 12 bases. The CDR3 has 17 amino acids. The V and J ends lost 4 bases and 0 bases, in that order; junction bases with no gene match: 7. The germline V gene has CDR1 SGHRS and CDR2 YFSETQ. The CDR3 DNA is TGCGCCAGCAGCCCAGGGACAGGGGGCCCAGCTAACTATGGCTACACCTTC. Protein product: CASSPGTGGPANYGYTF.

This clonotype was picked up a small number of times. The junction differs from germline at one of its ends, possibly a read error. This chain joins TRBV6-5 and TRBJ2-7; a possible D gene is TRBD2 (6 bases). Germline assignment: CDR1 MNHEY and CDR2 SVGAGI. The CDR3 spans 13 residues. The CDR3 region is CASRYSGVNEQYF. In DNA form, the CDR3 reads TGTGCCAGCAGGTACTCGGGGGTTAACGAGCAGTACTTC.

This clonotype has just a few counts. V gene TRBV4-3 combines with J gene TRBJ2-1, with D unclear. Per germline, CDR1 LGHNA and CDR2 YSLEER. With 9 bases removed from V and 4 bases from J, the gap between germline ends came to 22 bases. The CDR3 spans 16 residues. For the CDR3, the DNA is TGCGCCAGTACAAGCCTAGGGCAGGCCGGGTACAATGAGCAGTTCTTC. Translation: CASTSLGQAGYNEQFF.